This T cell receptor (beta chain) was sequenced in a study of TIL therapy for anti-PD-1-resistant metastatic lung cancer. About the research overall: Tumors carried a median about 1.5 non-synonymous mutations per megabase.

The time point was: pre-treatment sample, taken before nivolumab and TIL therapy. Most excised metastases sampled were pleural nodules or supraclavicular lymph nodes. The libraries were made with immunoSEQ v3. Survey-level samples got approximately 1.8 million read pairs; deep-level samples got roughly 5-6.5 million. Only in-frame clones appear in the TCRdb table, and some are missing; sequencing was by immunoSEQ multiplex PCR. The sample lists about 6,300 clones; 60% to 70% were seen once. The sequencing used tumor tissue, collected at baseline. The source is a person between 25 and 80 years old with non-small cell lung cancer.

The CDR3: CASSIYRGANVLTF. Here the CDR3 DNA reads TGTGCCAGCAGCATATACAGGGGGGCCAACGTCCTGACTTTC. The rearrangement uses TRBV5-8 and TRBJ2-6; D is perhaps TRBD1 (5 bases). Germline-derived CDR1 and CDR2 are SGHTS and YDEGEE. CDR3 size: 14 residues. V was pared by 4 bases and J by 4 bases, with 9 bases between.